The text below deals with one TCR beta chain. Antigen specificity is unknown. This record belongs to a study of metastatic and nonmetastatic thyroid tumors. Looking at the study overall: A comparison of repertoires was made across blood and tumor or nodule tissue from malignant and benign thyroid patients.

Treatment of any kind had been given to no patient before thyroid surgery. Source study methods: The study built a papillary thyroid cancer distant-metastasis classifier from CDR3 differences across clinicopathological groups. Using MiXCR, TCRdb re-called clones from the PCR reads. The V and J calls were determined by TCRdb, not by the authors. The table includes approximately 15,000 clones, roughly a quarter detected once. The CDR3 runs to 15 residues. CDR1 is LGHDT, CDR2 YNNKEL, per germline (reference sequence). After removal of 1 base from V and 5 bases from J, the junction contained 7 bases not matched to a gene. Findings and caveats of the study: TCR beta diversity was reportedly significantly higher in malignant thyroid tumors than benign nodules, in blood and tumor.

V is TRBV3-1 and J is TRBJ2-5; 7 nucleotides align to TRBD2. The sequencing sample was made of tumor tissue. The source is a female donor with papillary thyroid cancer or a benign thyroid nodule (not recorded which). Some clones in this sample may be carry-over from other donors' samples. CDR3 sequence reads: CASSQASGGVETQYF. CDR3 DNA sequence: TGTGCCAGCAGCCAAGCTTCGGGGGGTGTGGAGACCCAGTACTTC.